Listed here is a single TCR beta chain. Its antigen is still unknown. It has no much larger one-base neighbor in the sample; base qualities were not kept. Library preparation was by the immunoSEQ multiplex PCR assay. In the original analysis: A statistical classification framework was built to diagnose cytomegalovirus status from the catalog of TCR beta chain sequences. TCRdb holds this immuneACCESS table with in-frame rearrangements only. Some clones are missing; in checked studies, unresolved V genes explain under half, and the rest has no known cause. The D gene and trimming were derived from the DNA, and the V and J assignments and clone size from that table. Across this sample there are over 200,000 clones, with roughly 84% seen only once. The ten largest make up 1.5% to 2.5% of the sample. This sample is part of a study of cytomegalovirus exposure and HLA in healthy donors (dated by TCRdb to 2017 to 2019). At the level of the whole study: According to a later analysis, one platform produced both the roughly 130 validation repertoires and the approximately 670 repertoires of the first cohort. To predict cytomegalovirus infection status, the study brought together high-throughput TCR immunosequencing, statistical association of individual TCRs with disease status, and machine learning. Along with the approximately 700-subject first cohort, a separate validation cohort of some 130 different subjects was used. The aim of the study was to test whether cataloging public T cell receptors could identify signatures of past pathogen exposure.

A distance of 11 bases separates the germline ends of V and J, which lose 0 bases and 2 bases respectively. As encoded in the germline V gene, CDR1 is SGHAT while CDR2 is FQNNGV. Taken from cysteine to phenylalanine, the CDR3 has 15 residues. Kept here is only the CDR3 DNA, which spans 45 bases and is read in frame from base 1. The donors were included in the validation cohort of some 110 subjects, a group kept apart from the roughly 670-subject first cohort. General conclusions and limits of the study: In vitro tests confirmed that three of the cytomegalovirus-associated TCR beta chains recognize cytomegalovirus antigens. The authors suggested that the approach could potentially be extended to other disease states and immunological phenotypes. A later analysis found that TCRs clustered in the first cohort also tended to co-occur in the 100 to 150 validation repertoires, with 94% of cluster scores above 0. The classifier was reported to diagnose cytomegalovirus status with high specificity and sensitivity in both the original and validation cohorts. All 120 or so repertoires were used to score co-occurrence in the validation cohort in a later analysis, because that analysis had no HLA typing for the cohort. The study listed approximately 150 TCR beta chains as associated with cytomegalovirus. Most TCR sequences were observed very rarely across donors, whereas some public TCRs were present in many individuals.

Sequencing input: PBMCs. In this chain, TRBV11-2 is recombined with TRBJ2-7; TRBD1 might be the D gene, on 7 matching bases. The receptor was isolated from a woman between 18 and 29 years old in good health and CMV-seropositive. CDR3 protein: CASSLDGGTAYEQYF. The DNA sequence is TGTGCCAGCAGCTTAGATGGGGGGACAGCCTACGAGCAGTACTTC.